A single sample is the source of the 14 T cell receptor beta chains below, sequenced in a study of blood T cell repertoires in COVID-19. Only in-frame clones appear in the TCRdb table, and some are missing; sequencing was by immunoSEQ multiplex PCR. The sample records approximately 480,000 clones, roughly nine tenths being singletons. Material for sequencing was peripheral blood. The source is a man between 18 and 35 years old with COVID-19, enrolled during active disease.

The chain is built from TRBV14 and TRBJ2-5; D remains unclear. This CDR3 is built from 11 residues. With 1 base removed from V and 5 bases from J, the gap between germline ends came to 2 bases. Germline CDR1 reads SGHDN; CDR2 reads FVKESK. In DNA, the CDR3 is TGTGCCAGCAGCCAAGCGGAGACCCAGTACTTC. Translation: CASSQAETQYF.

The V gene is TRBV2, the J gene TRBJ1-4, with 8 positions matching TRBD1. Germline V gene data show CDR1 as SNHLY and CDR2 as FYNNEI. The CDR3 consists of 12 residues. The trim removed 6 bases at V and 12 bases at J, leaving 6 bases unmatched. The CDR3 loop is CASRGGQVELFF. The CDR3 coding sequence is TGTGCCAGCAGGGGGGGACAGGTGGAACTGTTTTTT.

The CDR3: CASSIGRGRGEQFF. As DNA, the CDR3 is TGTGCCAGTAGTATCGGAAGAGGGCGAGGTGAGCAGTTCTTC. The chain uses TRBV19 and TRBJ2-1; D perhaps matches TRBD2 (5 bases). The CDR3 loop spans 14 amino acids. Per germline, CDR1 LNHDA and CDR2 SQIVND (reference sequence). V lost 3 bases and J 9 bases, leaving 15 bases between the germline ends.

CDR3 amino acids: CASSPDRGGDYGYTF. CDR3 bases: TGCGCCAGCAGCCCCGACAGGGGGGGAGACTATGGCTACACCTTC. The chain joins TRBV5-1 to TRBJ1-2; 9 bases map to TRBD1. V lost 4 bases to trimming and J lost 3 bases; unmatched junction nucleotides: 7. Germline CDR1 and CDR2: SGHRS and YFSETQ. The length of the CDR3 is 15 residues.

The CDR3 loop reads CASSSLVSYNEQFF. The CDR3 nucleotides read TGTGCCAGCAGCTCACTTGTCTCCTACAATGAGCAGTTCTTC. The J gene is TRBJ2-1, the V gene TRBV7-9; D remains ambiguous. Germline CDR1 is SEHNR and CDR2 is FQNEAQ (reference sequence). The CDR3 spans 14 residues. Trimming took 4 bases from V and 0 from J, leaving 7 bases between them.

In nucleotides, the CDR3 is TGTGCCAGCAGTGAACAGGGGGCGTGGGAGCAGTACTTC. This codes for CASSEQGAWEQYF. The rearrangement links TRBV2 to TRBJ2-7, with 8 bases aligning to TRBD1. The CDR3 totals 13 residues. V lost 2 bases and J lost 7; bases outside the gene matches: 4. Germline lookup yields CDR1 SNHLY and CDR2 FYNNEI.

The rearrangement links TRBV24-1 to TRBJ2-2, with D unresolved. Trimming cost V 4 bases and J 4 bases, with 6 bases left between them. Looked up from germline, CDR1 is KGHDR and CDR2 is SFDVKD. This CDR3 contains 13 residues. CDR3 nucleotides: TGTGCCACCAGTGACAAAATCACCGGGGAGCTGTTTTTT. Amino acid sequence: CATSDKITGELFF.

In nucleotides, the CDR3 is TGTGCCAGCAGCTTACCGGGACAGGGGGTTTACGAGCAGTACTTC. The encoded protein is CASSLPGQGVYEQYF. The V call is TRBV7-9, the J call TRBJ2-7; 11 bases are shared with TRBD1. Losses at the gene ends were 2 bases for V and 4 bases for J; bases not matched to a gene: 4. The CDR3 is 15 amino acids. Germline values: CDR1 SEHNR, CDR2 FQNEAQ (reference sequence).

This rearrangement joins TRBV13 to TRBJ2-4, with 10 bases that match TRBD1. CDR1 PRHDT and CDR2 FYEKMQ come from the germline V gene (reference sequence). The CDR3 is 21 amino acids. V gave up 6 bases and J gave up 0 bases; unmatched junction bases: 20. Written as DNA, the CDR3 is TGTGCCAGCAGTAACTCAGTCCGCCGGGACAGGGGATTTCTAGCCAAAAACATTCAGTACTTC. The encoded protein is CASSNSVRRDRGFLAKNIQYF. Looking up the rest from reference TRBV13 and TRBJ2-4 gives the full variable domain: AAGVIQSPRHLIKEKRETATLKCYPIPRHDTVYWYQQGPGQDPQFLISFYEKMQSDKGSIPDRFSAQQFSDYHSELNMSSLELGDSALYFCASSNSVRRDRGFLAKNIQYFGAGTRLSVL.

The chain links TRBV2 to TRBJ2-5; maybe TRBD1 (5 bases). V was pared by 5 bases and J by 5 bases, with 9 bases between. CDR3 length: 12 residues. Germline CDR1 reads SNHLY; CDR2 reads FYNNEI. CDR3 protein: CASSRQWETQYF. Written as DNA, the CDR3 is TGTGCCAGCAGTAGACAGTGGGAGACCCAGTACTTC.

This clone was seen just once. V is TRBV10-1 and J is TRBJ2-1; 12 nucleotides agree with TRBD2. Trimming at V came to 2 bases and at J to 9 bases, leaving 5 bases not matched to a gene. Germline CDR1 WNHNN, CDR2 SYGVQD (reference sequence). This CDR3 is built from 15 residues. Here the CDR3 reads CASSERASGRVEQFF. In DNA form, the CDR3 reads TGCGCCAGCAGTGAGCGGGCTAGCGGGAGGGTTGAGCAGTTCTTC.

The V call is TRBV18, the J call TRBJ2-1; TRBD1 might be the D (6 bases). Germline V CDR1 and CDR2: KGHSH, LQKENI. V shed 0 bases and J shed 7 bases, with 10 bases lying between them. The CDR3 is made up of 14 amino acids. The CDR3 DNA is TGTGCCAGCTCACCACCAAACAGGGAGAATGAGCAGTTCTTC. It yields the protein CASSPPNRENEQFF.

The chain couples TRBV11-2 to TRBJ2-5; no reliable D call. Trimming left V 5 bases short and J 5 bases short, with 9 bases between. There are 12 residues in the CDR3. Per germline, CDR1 SGHAT and CDR2 FQNNGV. This chain's CDR3 is CASSASRETQYF. The CDR3 nucleotides are TGTGCCAGCAGCGCGTCCCGGGAGACCCAGTACTTC. Drawing the rest from reference TRBV11-2 and TRBJ2-5, the complete variable domain is EAGVAQSPRYKIIEKRQSVAFWCNPISGHATLYWYQQILGQGPKLLIQFQNNGVVDDSQLPKDRFSAERLKGVDSTLKIQPAKLEDSAVYLCASSASRETQYFGPGTRLLVL.

The J gene is TRBJ2-3, the V gene TRBV5-6; 10 bases are shared with TRBD2. The CDR3 length is 15 residues. V lost 1 base to trimming and J lost 3 bases; unmatched junction nucleotides: 2. Germline CDR1 SGHDT, CDR2 YYEEEE. In DNA form, the CDR3 reads TGTGCCAGCAGCTTGAGCGGGAGGGATACAGATACGCAGTATTTT. It is translated as CASSLSGRDTDTQYF.